The present T cell receptor (beta chain) was sequenced within a study of breast tumors, draining lymph nodes, adjacent tissues. Breast cancer patients provided tissue from their axillary draining lymph nodes. Each CDR3 protein is one row after TCRdb ran MiXCR on the multiplex PCR reads. This sample has around 230,000 distinct CDR3 sequences; 32% occur once, and the top ten carry about 1.4%. Germline V gene data show CDR1 as SQVTM and CDR2 as ANQGSEA. V shed 6 bases, J shed 0 bases, and the junction held 10 bases outside the gene matches. The CDR3 has 17 amino acids. The receptor was isolated from a female donor with breast cancer. Some clones in this sample may be carry-over from other donors' samples. V and J are TRBV29-1 and TRBJ2-2; 10 nucleotides agree with TRBD2. The sample comprised axillary lymph node tissue. DNA of the CDR3: TGCAGCGTGACGGTGGGAACTAGCGGGACGAACACCGGGGAGCTGTTTTTT. Its translation is CSVTVGTSGTNTGELFF.